This T cell receptor beta chain was profiled in a study of CXCR3-negative and CXCR3-positive naive CD8 T cells. Study at large: Sequencing gave roughly 130 million TRB reads overall, about 1.5 +/- 0.3 million per library.

Triplicate sorts, 250,000 to 350,000 cells apiece, were made for each CD8+ T cell subset. CD45RO-CCR7+CD27+CD95- characterized naive CD8+ T cells. Preparation of TRB cDNA libraries relied on 5' RACE carrying UMI labels. One entry per CDR3 protein, without DNA, is what TCRdb gives after re-calling the 5' RACE reads. The sample table sets out about 98,000 distinct CDR3 sequences. Study outcomes and limitations: A higher hydrophobicity marked the TRB CDR3s of CXCR3-positive naive cells versus CXCR3-negative naive cells. TRBV-TRBJ usage was similar across naive CXCR3 subsets but distinct in memory cells.

A remark on this clonotype: What it binds is unknown.

The CDR3 extends over 11 amino acids. Germline lookup yields CDR1 LGHDT and CDR2 YNNKEL (reference sequence). The clonotype originates from a human donor in good health. Some clones in this sample may be carry-over from other donors' samples. Input material: naive CXCR3+ CD8+ T cells from blood. The subset denotes: CD45RO-CCR7+CD27+CD95- naive CD8+ T cells expressing CXCR3 (TNR3+). The gene calls are TRBV3-1 and TRBJ2-1. CDR3 protein: CASSQYYEQFF.